Following are 24 T cell receptor beta chains from one sample sequenced in a study of Ad26.COV2.S vaccination and SARS-CoV-2 variants. Treatment described: around 19 received Ad26.COV2.S at low or high dose, single or two shots; roughly 5 received placebo; per-sample allocation not given. The samples date from day 63 after the first vaccine or placebo injection. Here immunoSEQ multiplex PCR was the method, and the copy in TCRdb shows in-frame clones only, minus some. The table has hundreds of thousands of clones, approximately 90% seen once. The starting material was peripheral blood, obtained in a trial of Ad26.COV2.S vaccine versus placebo. These receptors all come from a person aged 18-60 years who received the Ad26.COV2.S COVID-19 vaccine or a placebo.

This rearrangement joins TRBV6-2 or TRBV6-3 to TRBJ2-1; 9 bases line up with TRBD2. V shed 5 bases, J shed 4 bases, and the junction held 12 bases outside the gene matches. The CDR3 runs to 17 residues. CDR1 and CDR2 (germline): MNHEY, SVGEGT. DNA of the CDR3: TGTGCCAGCAGTGTCAGGGGGGGCCTAGCGGGGTACAATGAGCAGTTCTTC. Translating it yields CASSVRGGLAGYNEQFF.

The rearrangement joins TRBV9 to TRBJ2-3; D unclear. V lost 0 bases and J 2 bases, leaving 13 bases between the germline ends. The CDR3 length is 16 residues. Germline loops: CDR1 SGDLS, CDR2 YYNGEE. CDR3 residues: CASSVDSGIITDTQYF. CDR3 in DNA: TGTGCCAGCAGCGTAGACTCTGGCATTATCACAGATACGCAGTATTTT.

This chain connects TRBV7-9 to TRBJ2-5; 11 bases are a match to TRBD1. The length of the CDR3 is 16 residues. Germline V gene data show CDR1 as SEHNR and CDR2 as FQNEAQ (reference sequence). V lost 3 bases to trimming and J lost 5 bases; unmatched junction nucleotides: 8. The CDR3 loop is CASSFRTGGLGETQYF. CDR3 coding DNA: TGTGCCAGCAGCTTCCGGACAGGGGGCTTGGGGGAGACCCAGTACTTC.

The V call is TRBV4-3, the J call TRBJ2-1; TRBD2 might be the D (6 bases). Germline assignment: CDR1 LGHNA and CDR2 YSLEER. CDR3 length: 14 residues. V shed 3 bases and J shed 9 bases, with 15 bases lying between them. The CDR3 region is CASSHRLDDIEQFF. The CDR3 DNA is TGCGCCAGCAGCCATCGACTAGACGATATTGAGCAGTTCTTC.

The V gene is TRBV19, the J gene TRBJ1-4, with D possibly being TRBD1 (6 bases). Germline V gene lookup returns CDR1 LNHDA and CDR2 SQIVND (reference sequence). CDR3 length equals 15 residues. The germline V and J ends were trimmed by 3 bases and 0 bases, with 8 bases remaining between them. The CDR3 reads CASSIRTATNEKLFF. The CDR3 DNA reads TGTGCCAGTAGTATCAGGACAGCAACTAATGAAAAACTGTTTTTT.

This clone was recorded many times. This chain uses TRBV28 with TRBJ2-7; maybe TRBD1 (5 bases). Trimming removed 4 bases at V and 5 bases at J, with 12 bases between. The germline V gene has CDR1 MDHEN and CDR2 SYDVKM. The CDR3 sequence is 13 residues long. The CDR3 DNA sequence: TGTGCCAGCAGTTCCCAATGGGGCGACGAGCAGTACTTC. Residues: CASSSQWGDEQYF.

This sequence joins TRBV7-8 and TRBJ1-5; D is perhaps TRBD1 (5 bases). CDR3 length: 16 residues. Looked up from germline, CDR1 is SGHVS and CDR2 is FQNEAQ. Trimming stripped 2 bases from V and 5 bases from J, with 16 bases between. The CDR3 loop reads CASSLWGVRFYQPQHF. DNA of the CDR3: TGTGCCAGCAGCTTATGGGGGGTTCGGTTTTATCAGCCCCAGCATTTT.

The DNA for the CDR3 is TGTGCCATCAGTGGCGACCTTCGGGCGGAGAGCTACAATGAGCAGTTCTTC. It codes for CAISGDLRAESYNEQFF. This rearrangement joins TRBV10-3 to TRBJ2-1; D is uncertain. The CDR3 extends over 17 amino acids. Per the germline V gene, CDR1 is ENHRY and CDR2 is SYGVKD. Trimming shortened V by 4 bases and J by 3 bases, and 19 bases separated the two germline ends.

A few counts support this clone. This chain links TRBV19 with TRBJ1-6, with D possibly being TRBD1 (5 bases). CDR3 length: 15 residues. V shed 3 bases and J shed 7 bases, with 13 bases lying between them. The V gene's germline CDR1 is LNHDA and CDR2 SQIVND (reference sequence). The CDR3: CASSIGAGRNSPLHF. DNA of the CDR3: TGTGCCAGTAGTATCGGCGCAGGGAGGAATTCACCCCTCCACTTT.

The gene calls are TRBV18 and TRBJ2-3; D call uncertain. V was shortened by 11 bases and J by 5 bases, with 20 bases between the two germline ends. The CDR3 has 14 residues. The germline gives CDR1 KGHSH, CDR2 LQKENI. DNA of the CDR3: TGTGCCGCACGGAGTTTGGGGTTAGAAGATACGCAGTATTTT. Amino acids: CAARSLGLEDTQYF.

The CDR3 reads CASSQAAAGDDNTGELFF. The CDR3 bases are TGTGCCAGCAGCCAAGCCGCGGCAGGCGACGATAACACCGGGGAGCTGTTTTTT. J is TRBJ2-2 and V is TRBV3-1 (or the pseudogene TRBV3-2); D is unclear. Per germline, CDR1 LGHDT and CDR2 YNNKEL (reference sequence). V was shortened by 1 base and J by 2 bases, with 17 bases between the two germline ends. This CDR3 has 18 residues.

The V call is TRBV28, the J call TRBJ1-2, with D possibly matching TRBD1 (6 bases). This CDR3 has 14 residues. CDR1 is MDHEN, CDR2 SYDVKM, per germline. Trimming removed 6 bases at V and 8 bases at J, with 19 bases between. The CDR3 nucleotides are TGTGCCAGCAGGGTATTACAGGGAGTAGTAGGCTACACCTTC. Encoded protein: CASRVLQGVVGYTF.

The chain is built from TRBV19 and TRBJ2-7; the D gene could be TRBD1 or TRBD2 (5 bases each). CDR3 length equals 12 residues. The V gene's germline CDR1 is LNHDA and CDR2 SQIVND (reference sequence). Trimming stripped 10 bases from V and 3 bases from J, with 13 bases between. CDR3 loop: CATLGRNYEQYF. The CDR3 DNA reads as TGTGCCACTCTGGGACGGAACTACGAGCAGTACTTC.

The J gene is TRBJ1-2, the V gene TRBV7-2, with no clear D. Deletions cut 3 bases from V and 5 bases from J, with 7 bases between. Germline V gene data show CDR1 as SGHTA and CDR2 as FQGNSA. The CDR3 runs 12 residues. The CDR3 sequence: CASSFPGYGYTF. CDR3 DNA: TGTGCCAGCAGCTTCCCGGGTTATGGCTACACCTTC. The whole variable domain, remainder taken from reference TRBV7-2 and TRBJ1-2, is GAGVSQSPSNKVTEKGKDVELRCDPISGHTALYWYRQSLGQGLEFLIYFQGNSAPDKSGLPSDRFSAERTGGSVSTLTIQRTQQEDSAVYLCASSFPGYGYTFGSGTRLTVV.

The chain links TRBV28 to TRBJ1-1; tentatively, D is TRBD1 (5 bases). The germline V gene encodes CDR1 MDHEN and CDR2 SYDVKM. CDR3 length equals 13 residues. V lost 6 bases to trimming and J lost 0 bases, with 8 bases between them. The chain's CDR3 is CASRGVLNTEAFF. The CDR3 nucleotides read TGTGCCAGCAGGGGGGTCCTGAACACTGAAGCTTTCTTT.

The rearrangement joins TRBV5-1 to TRBJ2-3; 11 bases map to TRBD2. This CDR3 contains 15 residues. V shed 1 base, J shed 4 bases, and the junction held 2 bases outside the gene matches. Looked up from germline, CDR1 is SGHRS and CDR2 is YFSETQ. CDR3 DNA sequence: TGCGCCAGCAGCTTGACTAGCGGGGGTCCAGATACGCAGTATTTT. This encodes CASSLTSGGPDTQYF.

This clone was counted a single time. This sequence joins TRBV5-6 and TRBJ1-5; TRBD1 is a possible D gene (5 bases). Germline V gene lookup returns CDR1 SGHDT and CDR2 YYEEEE. V lost 2 bases and J 10 bases, leaving 16 bases between the germline ends. The CDR3 totals 14 residues. CDR3 bases: TGTGCCAGCAGCTTCAGGGTGGACCGGTTTCCCCAGCATTTT. This encodes CASSFRVDRFPQHF. Together with reference TRBV5-6 and TRBJ1-5, the CDR3 gives the full variable domain: DAGVTQSPTHLIKTRGQQVTLRCSPKSGHDTVSWYQQALGQGPQFIFQYYEEEERQRGNFPDRFSGHQFPNYSSELNVNALLLGDSALYLCASSFRVDRFPQHFGDGTRLSIL.

The chain couples TRBV6-1 to TRBJ2-2; D call uncertain. The CDR3 is made up of 12 amino acids. Trimming pared 3 bases from V and 1 base from J, leaving 0 bases between. CDR1 and CDR2 from the germline V gene are MNHNS and SASEGT. CDR3 coding DNA: TGTGCCAGCAGTGAGAACACCGGGGAGCTGTTTTTT. Translating it yields CASSENTGELFF.

The chain is built from TRBV4-1 and TRBJ2-3, with 7 bases identical to TRBD2. J gave up 2 bases and V 1 base, and 6 bases lay outside the gene matches. Germline V gene data show CDR1 as MGHRA and CDR2 as YSYEKL. CDR3 size: 16 residues. The DNA of the CDR3 is TGCGCCAGCAGCCAAGTACCGGGAGGTACCACAGATACGCAGTATTTT. This sequence encodes CASSQVPGGTTDTQYF.

The gene calls are TRBV19 and TRBJ1-5; tentative D call: TRBD1 (6 bases). The CDR3 runs to 14 residues. Germline V gives CDR1 LNHDA, CDR2 SQIVND (reference sequence). V was trimmed by 9 bases and J by 1 base, leaving 13 bases between them. CDR3 sequence (DNA): TGTGCCAGCGCTTTACAGGGAAGCAATCAGCCCCAGCATTTT. It translates to CASALQGSNQPQHF.

In its sample, this clone was seen once. Other DNA variants within this sample encode the same CDR3. The V call is TRBV24-1, the J call TRBJ1-5, with TRBD1 matching over 8 bases. The junction had 19 bases not matched to a gene; V was cut back by 10 bases and J by 6 bases. Germline assignment: CDR1 KGHDR and CDR2 SFDVKD. There are 17 residues in the CDR3. CDR3 residues: CATKSWTGRVMAQPQHF. CDR3 DNA: TGTGCCACTAAGTCTTGGACAGGGAGAGTTATGGCTCAGCCCCAGCATTTT.

The chain recombines TRBV30 with TRBJ2-7; a weak D match, TRBD2 (6 bases). Trimming removed 0 bases from V and 2 bases from J, with 14 bases in between. Germline V gene data show CDR1 as GTSNPN and CDR2 as SVGIG (reference sequence). This CDR3 comprises 15 residues. CDR3 region: CAWSVLATAPYEQYF. The CDR3 nucleotides are TGTGCCTGGAGTGTACTAGCCACGGCCCCCTACGAGCAGTACTTC.

The V gene is TRBV2, the J gene TRBJ1-5; tentatively, D is TRBD1 (6 bases). Germline-derived CDR1 and CDR2 are SNHLY and FYNNEI. Between the trimmed V and J ends, which lost 5 bases and 0 bases, there was a span of 11 bases. This CDR3 contains 15 residues. CDR3 in amino acids: CASSYQGNSNQPQHF. In nucleotides, the CDR3 is TGTGCCAGCAGTTATCAGGGGAATAGCAATCAGCCCCAGCATTTT.

The chain joins TRBV28 to TRBJ2-5; D not resolved. The CDR3 loop spans 12 amino acids. Germline CDR1 reads MDHEN; CDR2 reads SYDVKM. Trimming stripped 8 bases from V and 5 bases from J, with 12 bases between. CDR3 coding DNA: TGTGCCAGCGCCTTGGGCCGGGAGACCCAGTACTTC. It encodes CASALGRETQYF.